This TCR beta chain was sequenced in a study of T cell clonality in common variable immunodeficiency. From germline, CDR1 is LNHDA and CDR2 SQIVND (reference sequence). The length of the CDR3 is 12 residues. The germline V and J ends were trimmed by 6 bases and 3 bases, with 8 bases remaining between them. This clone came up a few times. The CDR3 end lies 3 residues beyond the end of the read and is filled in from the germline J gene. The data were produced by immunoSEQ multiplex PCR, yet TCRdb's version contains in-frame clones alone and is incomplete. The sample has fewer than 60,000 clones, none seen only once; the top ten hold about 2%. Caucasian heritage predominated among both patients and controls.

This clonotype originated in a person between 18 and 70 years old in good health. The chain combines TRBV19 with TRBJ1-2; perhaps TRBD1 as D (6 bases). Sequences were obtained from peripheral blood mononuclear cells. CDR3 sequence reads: CASRDSHYGYTF. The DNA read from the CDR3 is TGTGCCAGTAGGGACAGCCACTATGGC.